The TCR beta chain under discussion was sequenced for a study of blood T cell repertoires in COVID-19. Study at large: COVID-19 samples from acute and convalescent phases originated in the United States, Italy and Spain.

This clone was seen only once. Trimming removed 0 bases from V and 3 bases from J, with 15 bases in between. The CDR3 runs 17 residues. Germline values: CDR1 MGHRA, CDR2 YSYEKL. Participant age was roughly 18 to 90 years, and participants resided in approximately 25 US areas. Participants reported their clinical history, and cohort assignment relied on those reports. Profiling relied on immunoSEQ multiplex PCR, and the TCRdb table lists in-frame clones only, not all of them. The sample lists 300,000 to 350,000 clones; over 80% were seen once. The chain combines TRBV4-1 with TRBJ1-3; D gene ambiguous. Source material: PBMCs or T cells enriched from blood (not recorded which). The receptor's source is a man aged 30 to 45 who had recovered from COVID-19. The CDR3 DNA follows: TGCGCCAGCAGCCAAGAAAACGCCGTGGCAGTTGGAAACACCATATATTTT. Translating gives CASSQENAVAVGNTIYF.